This T cell receptor (beta chain) was captured in a study of CD8+CD57+ T cells in acquired aplastic anemia (dated by TCRdb to about 2018). Notes on the research overall: Extracted DNA from sorted CD4+ and CD8+ cells averaged around 3.5 ug, ranging from roughly 0.17 to 27.4 ug. For healthy donor samples, the average read count was about 10.8 million for CD4+ cells and around 12 million for CD8+ cells.

The study deep-sequenced TCR repertoires of sorted CD4+ and CD8+ blood T cells from severe aplastic anemia patients and healthy subjects. Ficoll-Paque density gradient centrifugation was used to isolate peripheral blood mononuclear cells. Before DNA was extracted, CD4+ and CD8+ T cells were sorted using either FACS or magnetic beads. There are many counts of this clonotype. The clone's antigen remains unknown. No qualities accompany the bases; no much larger clone lies one base away. Taken from cysteine to phenylalanine, the CDR3 has 14 residues. Just the 42-base CDR3 DNA is kept, in frame starting at base 1. Germline trimming: 4 bases from V, 8 bases from J; junction bases outside gene matches: 5. CDR1 SGHTA and CDR2 FQGNSA are derived from the germline V gene. Genomic DNA was used as template for profiling of TCR beta VDJ combinations and CDR3 sequences. An Illumina HiSeq 2000 was the platform used for TCR repertoire sequencing. Per the authors' processing: Repertoires were assessed using TRBV/TRBJ rearrangement plots, CDR3 size and DJ length profiles, and Simpson's diversity index. The immunodominant clone was defined as the most abundant DNA sequence in deep sequencing data. CDR3 amino acid sequences were screened for sharing across subjects and compared with published repertoires and the VDJdb database. TCRdb reran the public reads through fastp at Q25 and MiXCR, keeping productive beta chains. CDR3 protein duplicates are merged, each entry listing the most common genes and DNA. What appears here as the V and J calls and clone size reflects TCRdb's work, not the paper's. This sample is represented by around 400,000 distinct CDR3 sequences; 65% to 75% of them were singletons. Approximately 3.8% of the sample goes to the ten largest clones.

Overall study outcomes, separate from this receptor: Patients and healthy controls showed no significant difference in CD8+ Simpson's diversity (P=0.060). Although some 28 CD8+ CDR3 sequences were shared by patients and controls, these sequences appeared highly expressed in patients and within the immunodominant clones of patients.

Recombination connected TRBV7-2 to TRBJ1-2, with 12 bases in between that match TRBD1. The specimen was sorted CD4+, CD8+, or CD8+CD57+ T cells (not recorded which) from PBMCs. The sequence came from a human donor in good health, serving as a control. The CDR3: CASSWGQGAWGYTF. The DNA reads as follows: TGTGCCAGCAGCTGGGGACAGGGGGCTTGGGGCTACACCTTC. With all but the CDR3 taken from the reference TRBV7-2 and TRBJ1-2 genes, the full variable domain is: GAGVSQSPSNKVTEKGKDVELRCDPISGHTALYWYRQSLGQGLEFLIYFQGNSAPDKSGLPSDRFSAERTGGSVSTLTIQRTQQEDSAVYLCASSWGQGAWGYTFGSGTRLTVV.